Below, 25 T cell receptor beta chains from the same sample are listed, as sequenced in a study of T-cell memory formation after mild COVID-19 (dated by TCRdb to about 2021). The library came from 5' RACE. Sequencing was performed on an Illumina NovaSeq 6000. TCRdb reprocessed the public reads (quality trimming at Q25 with fastp, clone calling with MiXCR) and kept in-frame beta chains. Under each unique CDR3 protein, matching rows form one entry showing the most common genes and DNA. A total of about 190,000 distinct CDR3 sequences appear in this sample, around 19% of them only once. The top ten hold roughly 2.6% of the sample. Material: PBMCs or a T cell subset sorted from them (not recorded which). These receptors originate from an adult woman who had mild COVID-19 (a few samples of this study predate the infection). The sample titles of this study are shuffled in the database, so cell type and time point are left out; the donor was told from shared clones.

The chain joins TRBV5-6 to TRBJ1-5; D uncertain. V shed 3 bases and J shed 4 bases, with 5 bases lying between them. The CDR3 length is 12 residues. Germline CDR1 SGHDT, CDR2 YYEEEE. The CDR3 sequence: CASSYVNQPQHF. The CDR3 nucleotides read TGTGCCAGCAGCTATGTGAATCAGCCCCAGCATTTT.

The J gene is TRBJ1-2, the V gene TRBV5-5; D not certain. Trimming took 3 bases from V and 3 from J, leaving 15 bases between them. This CDR3 has 15 amino acids. Germline V gives CDR1 SGHKS, CDR2 YYEKEE (reference sequence). CDR3 DNA sequence: TGTGCCAGCAGCTCATCCATCTCCGGGGACTATGGCTACACCTTC. This codes for CASSSSISGDYGYTF.

This chain connects TRBV3-1 to TRBJ1-1; 11 bases map to TRBD1. V trimming: 2 bases; J trimming: 5 bases; junction bases outside the gene matches: 7. The germline V gene encodes CDR1 LGHDT and CDR2 YNNKEL (reference sequence). CDR3 length equals 16 residues. The CDR3 nucleotides are TGTGCCAGCAGCCAACCACCCGGGACAGGGGGGACTGAAGCTTTCTTT. Encoded protein: CASSQPPGTGGTEAFF.

This clonotype was observed a few times. This chain links TRBV7-2 with TRBJ2-5; D is ambiguous. V gave up 5 bases and J gave up 1 base, with 14 bases separating them. Looked up from germline, CDR1 is SGHTA and CDR2 is FQGNSA. CDR3 length: 15 amino acids. Written as DNA, the CDR3 is TGTGCCAGCAGCCGTAGCCGGACCCTCCAAGAGACCCAGTACTTC. Its protein is CASSRSRTLQETQYF.

The genes are TRBV20-1 and TRBJ2-1, with TRBD2 as a possible D gene (5 bases). Germline V gives CDR1 DFQATT, CDR2 SNEGSKA (reference sequence). The CDR3 contains 13 residues. The CDR3 nucleotides read TGCAGCGTGGACTCGCGCTCCTACAATGAGCAGTTCTTC. Protein sequence: CSVDSRSYNEQFF.

This clonotype was seen a few times. V is TRBV9 and J is TRBJ2-5; 9 nucleotides line up with TRBD2. CDR1 is SGDLS and CDR2 is YYNGEE in the germline V gene. The CDR3 consists of 16 residues. J was trimmed by 4 bases and V by 0 bases; bases with no gene match: 7. For the CDR3, the DNA is TGTGCCAGCAGCGTAGGACAGGCGGGGGGGCTAGAGACCCAGTACTTC. It encodes CASSVGQAGGLETQYF.

This clonotype turned up a few times. CDR3 sequence: CASSQGGQTNEKLFF. The CDR3 DNA is TGCGCCAGCAGCCAAGGGGGACAGACTAATGAAAAACTGTTTTTT. This sequence joins TRBV4-1 and TRBJ1-4; 7 bases align to TRBD1. V dropped 1 base and J dropped 2; count of bases not matched to a gene: 1. The CDR3 loop spans 15 amino acids. Germline CDR1 is MGHRA and CDR2 is YSYEKL.

This clonotype was observed many times. The gene calls are TRBV27 and TRBJ1-2; TRBD1 matches 9 bases. Germline V gene lookup returns CDR1 MNHEY and CDR2 SMNVEV (reference sequence). Trimming cost V 5 bases and J 3 bases; bases outside gene matches: 1. The CDR3 length is 13 residues. The DNA of the CDR3 is TGTGCCAGCAGTCGGGACAGGGACTATGGCTACACCTTC. Protein sequence: CASSRDRDYGYTF.

This clonotype was detected only a few times. V usage is TRBV5-1 and J usage is TRBJ2-3, with TRBD2 matching over 10 bases. CDR3 length: 17 residues. Looked up from germline, CDR1 is SGHRS and CDR2 is YFSETQ. Trimming removed 5 bases from V and 6 bases from J; junction bases left unmatched: 15. Here the CDR3 DNA reads TGCGCCAGCAGAACCATCCCAAGCGGGAGGGCTGGGGATACGCAGTATTTT. It specifies CASRTIPSGRAGDTQYF.

This clonotype was observed a handful of times. The chain employs TRBV7-2 and TRBJ1-2, with 8 bases aligning to TRBD1. Trimming at V came to 2 bases and at J to 7 bases, leaving 6 bases not matched to a gene. Per germline, CDR1 SGHTA and CDR2 FQGNSA. The CDR3 has 14 amino acids. CDR3 coding DNA: TGTGCCAGCAGCTTACAGGGGGCAACCGTTGGCTACACCTTC. As protein: CASSLQGATVGYTF.

The sample holds a few counts of this clonotype. The V call is TRBV5-4, the J call TRBJ1-1, with 7 bases lining up with TRBD1. V dropped 4 bases and J dropped 8; count of bases not matched to a gene: 8. Germline assignment: CDR1 SGHNT and CDR2 YYREEE (reference sequence). This CDR3 is 13 amino acids long. The CDR3 DNA reads as TGTGCCAGCAGCCCTTACAACAGGGGAGAAGCTTTCTTT. It specifies CASSPYNRGEAFF. The full variable domain, its missing parts supplied by reference TRBV5-4 and TRBJ1-1, is ETGVTQSPTHLIKTRGQQVTLRCSSQSGHNTVSWYQQALGQGPQFIFQYYREEENGRGNFPPRFSGLQFPNYSSELNVNALELDDSALYLCASSPYNRGEAFFGQGTRLTVV.

This clonotype appeared a few times. This chain connects TRBV7-6 to TRBJ2-1; 10 nucleotides match TRBD2. V shed 1 base and J 3 bases; nucleotides not matched to a gene: 6. The CDR3 runs 17 residues. Germline V CDR1 and CDR2: SGHVS, FNYEAQ. CDR3 DNA sequence: TGTGCCAGCAGCTTAGGGTCTAGCGGGAGACTCTACAATGAGCAGTTCTTC. Its translation: CASSLGSSGRLYNEQFF. The full variable domain, with the rest looked up from reference TRBV7-6 and TRBJ2-1, is GAGVSQSPRYKVTKRGQDVALRCDPISGHVSLYWYRQALGQGPEFLTYFNYEAQQDKSGLPNDRFSAERPEGSISTLTIQRTEQRDSAMYRCASSLGSSGRLYNEQFFGPGTRLTVL.

V is TRBV5-1 and J is TRBJ2-3; no firm D call. The CDR3 covers 14 residues. Trimming cost V 3 bases and J 0 bases, with 8 bases left between them. Germline V gene sequence: CDR1 SGHRS, CDR2 YFSETQ. The CDR3 nucleotides read TGCGCCAGCAGCTCACGTTGGAGCACAGATACGCAGTATTTT. Amino acids: CASSSRWSTDTQYF.

This clonotype has just a few counts. The chain uses TRBV10-3 and TRBJ1-2; TRBD1 aligns across 8 bases. V lost 3 bases, J lost 6 bases, and 6 bases stayed unmatched. Per the germline V gene, CDR1 is ENHRY and CDR2 is SYGVKD. The CDR3 has 14 residues. The CDR3 region has the DNA TGTGCCATCAGTGAACAGGGGGAGTACGATGGCTACACCTTC. Protein product: CAISEQGEYDGYTF.

The CDR3 nucleotides read TGTGCCACCAGCAGAGCCGGCACAGGGACAGGGAATGAGCAGTTCTTC. Translation: CATSRAGTGTGNEQFF. The rearrangement links TRBV15 to TRBJ2-1; 9 positions agree with TRBD1. Looked up from germline, CDR1 is LNHNV and CDR2 is YYDKDF (reference sequence). CDR3 size: 16 residues. With V trimmed by 1 base and J by 7 bases, 8 bases remained unmatched.

Only a few counts were recorded for this clonotype. The chain recombines TRBV12-3 or TRBV12-4 with TRBJ1-2; no clear D. The CDR3 has 16 residues. V gave up 4 bases and J gave up 4 bases, with 19 bases separating them. In nucleotides, the CDR3 is TGTGCCAGCAGTTCTGGGGAATGGCGGATATTCTATGGCTACACCTTC. Amino acid sequence: CASSSGEWRIFYGYTF.

There are a few counts of this clonotype. The chain couples TRBV7-2 to TRBJ1-1; D gene ambiguous. The ends were cut back, 1 base at V and 0 bases at J, with 9 bases in the middle. The CDR3 consists of 15 residues. CDR1 and CDR2 from the germline V gene are SGHTA and FQGNSA. CDR3 sequence: CASSLGIAMNTEAFF. In DNA, the CDR3 is TGTGCCAGCAGCTTAGGGATAGCCATGAACACTGAAGCTTTCTTT. Variable domain in full (rest from reference TRBV7-2 and TRBJ1-1): GAGVSQSPSNKVTEKGKDVELRCDPISGHTALYWYRQSLGQGLEFLIYFQGNSAPDKSGLPSDRFSAERTGGSVSTLTIQRTQQEDSAVYLCASSLGIAMNTEAFFGQGTRLTVV.

The chain carries TRBV6-1 and TRBJ1-1; 7 bases fit TRBD1. CDR3 length: 13 amino acids. With 2 bases clipped from V and 8 bases from J, the junction kept 5 bases outside the gene matches. CDR1 is MNHNS, CDR2 SASEGT, per germline. As DNA, the CDR3 is TGTGCCAGCAGTGAAAGTGGGACAGACGAAGCTTTCTTT. Translating gives CASSESGTDEAFF.

This clonotype has just a few counts. The chain has TRBV12-3 or TRBV12-4 and TRBJ1-5; tentative D call: TRBD1 (6 bases). Trimming left V 6 bases short and J 5 bases short, with 14 bases between. The CDR3 has 14 residues. CDR3 coding DNA: TGTGCCAGCAGCAAACAGGGATCTCATCAGCCCCAGCATTTT. As protein: CASSKQGSHQPQHF.

The chain joins TRBV6-2 or TRBV6-3 to TRBJ2-7, with D possibly being TRBD1 (5 bases). The germline V gene encodes CDR1 MNHEY and CDR2 SVGEGT. CDR3 length equals 12 residues. The V and J ends lost 5 bases and 2 bases respectively, with 7 bases between them. The CDR3: CASSQGPYEQYF. The DNA of the CDR3 is TGTGCCAGCAGTCAGGGCCCCTACGAGCAGTACTTC.

This clonotype was observed a handful of times. This chain uses TRBV12-3 or TRBV12-4 with TRBJ2-5, with 7 positions matching TRBD2. The CDR3 sequence is 14 residues long. Trimming removed 0 bases from V and 9 bases from J; junction bases left unmatched: 7. The CDR3, as DNA: TGTGCCAGCAGTTTAGCCGGGGGGATCAGGGCCCAGTACTTC. It encodes CASSLAGGIRAQYF.

The chain links TRBV29-1 to TRBJ1-3; a weak D match, TRBD1 (6 bases). This CDR3 contains 18 residues. V dropped 8 bases and J dropped 0 bases, with 26 bases sitting between them. Germline loops: CDR1 SQVTM, CDR2 ANQGSEA. CDR3 coding DNA: TGCAGCCCACGAAAGGGGACAAGGGTATCAATCTCTGGAAACACCATATATTTT. It specifies CSPRKGTRVSISGNTIYF.

The V call is TRBV7-3, the J call TRBJ2-6, with D perhaps matching TRBD1 (6 bases). The CDR3 has 15 residues. Germline CDR1 and CDR2: SGHTA and FQGTGA. V was trimmed by 8 bases and J by 2 bases, leaving 13 bases between them. In DNA, the CDR3 is TGTGCCAGCGGGATTAGGGGGACTGGGGCCAACGTCCTGACTTTC. Translation: CASGIRGTGANVLTF.

There are a few counts of this clonotype. V gene TRBV7-6 combines with J gene TRBJ2-2; 10 bases are a match to TRBD2. The CDR3 has 16 residues. The V and J ends lost 5 bases and 7 bases, in that order; junction bases with no gene match: 10. CDR1 SGHVS and CDR2 FNYEAQ come from the germline V gene. For the CDR3, the DNA is TGTGCCAGCAGCAACCCCGGGACTAGCGTTCGCGGGGAGCTGTTTTTT. Translated: CASSNPGTSVRGELFF.

This clonotype was seen more than once but under ten times. V gene TRBV6-1 combines with J gene TRBJ2-7; D perhaps matches TRBD1 (6 bases). Deletions cut 7 bases from V and 2 bases from J, with 21 bases between. The CDR3 runs 16 residues. CDR1 is MNHNS, CDR2 SASEGT, per germline. CDR3 coding DNA: TGTGCCAGCACCAGGGGTAAAGGGACGCCCACCTACGAGCAGTACTTC. This encodes CASTRGKGTPTYEQYF.